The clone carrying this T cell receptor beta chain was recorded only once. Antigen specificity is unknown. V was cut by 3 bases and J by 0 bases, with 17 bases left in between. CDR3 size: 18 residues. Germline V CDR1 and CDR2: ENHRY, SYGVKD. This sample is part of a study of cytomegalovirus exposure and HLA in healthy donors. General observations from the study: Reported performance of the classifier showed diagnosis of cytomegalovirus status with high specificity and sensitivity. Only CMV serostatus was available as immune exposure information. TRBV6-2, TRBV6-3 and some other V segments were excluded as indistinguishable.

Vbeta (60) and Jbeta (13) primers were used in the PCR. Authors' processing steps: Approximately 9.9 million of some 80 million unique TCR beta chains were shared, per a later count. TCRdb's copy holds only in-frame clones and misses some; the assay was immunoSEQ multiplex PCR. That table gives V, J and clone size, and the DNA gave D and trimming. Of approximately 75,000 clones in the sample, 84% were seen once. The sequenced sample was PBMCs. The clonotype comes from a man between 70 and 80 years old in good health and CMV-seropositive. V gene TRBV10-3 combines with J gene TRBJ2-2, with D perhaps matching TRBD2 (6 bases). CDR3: CAISDNPGLSTNTGELFF. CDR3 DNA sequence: TGTGCCATCAGTGACAACCCGGGACTCTCAACGAACACCGGGGAGCTGTTTTTT.